Below are 26 T cell receptor beta chains sequenced from a single sample in a study of shared clonotypes between healthy human individuals. Libraries were prepared by immunoSEQ multiplex PCR; TCRdb keeps only in-frame clonotypes and omits some of them. This sample has millions of clones, with approximately 94% found just once. CD45RO-negative, CCR7-selected cells formed the naive CD8 fraction, which excluded terminally differentiated effector memory CD45RA+ cells. Material: naive CD8+ T cells sorted from blood. Source of these receptors: a man between 18 and 29 years old in good health.

The rearrangement links TRBV19 to TRBJ1-2; 9 bases match TRBD1. The CDR3 is 15 residues long. From germline, CDR1 is LNHDA and CDR2 SQIVND (reference sequence). The trim removed 5 bases at V and 3 bases at J, leaving 7 bases unmatched. The CDR3 reads CASSSPGQGDYGYTF. DNA of the CDR3: TGTGCCAGTAGTTCGCCGGGACAGGGTGACTATGGCTACACCTTC. Based on the CDR3 plus reference TRBV19 and TRBJ1-2, the full variable domain is DGGITQSPKYLFRKEGQNVTLSCEQNLNHDAMYWYRQDPGQGLRLIYYSQIVNDFQKGDIAEGYSVSREKKESFPLTVTSAQKNPTAFYLCASSSPGQGDYGYTFGSGTRLTVV.

J is TRBJ2-7 and V is TRBV6-5; 12 nucleotides line up with TRBD1. CDR3 length equals 15 residues. After removal of 5 bases from V and 5 bases from J, the junction contained 7 bases not matched to a gene. Germline values: CDR1 MNHEY, CDR2 SVGAGI. The CDR3 DNA reads TGTGCCAGCAGTCACCCGGGACAGGGGGCCCACGAGCAGTACTTC. Encoded protein: CASSHPGQGAHEQYF.

The rearrangement uses TRBV7-9 and TRBJ2-7, with 10 bases matching TRBD2. V was pared by 5 bases and J by 7 bases, with 8 bases of the junction left unmatched. Germline-derived CDR1 and CDR2 are SEHNR and FQNEAQ (reference sequence). The CDR3 has 14 amino acids. CDR3 in amino acids: CASSPGLASWEQYF. As DNA, the CDR3 is TGTGCCAGCAGCCCGGGACTAGCGTCTTGGGAGCAGTACTTC.

The chain recombines TRBV29-1 with TRBJ2-1; D is possibly TRBD1 (5 bases). The CDR3 is 10 amino acids. Deletions cut 4 bases from V and 9 bases from J, with 7 bases between. Germline assignment: CDR1 SQVTM and CDR2 ANQGSEA. CDR3 sequence (DNA): TGCAGCGTTGTCCAGGGTGAGCAGTTCTTC. This translates into CSVVQGEQFF.

The V and J genes are TRBV28 and TRBJ2-7, with a weak D call TRBD2 (5 bases). This CDR3 region has 15 residues. V was pared by 5 bases and J by 6 bases, with 20 bases between. Germline CDR1 MDHEN, CDR2 SYDVKM. For the CDR3, the DNA is TGTGCCAGCAGTAACCCGGGAACGCTGGTCGGCGAGCAGTACTTC. This codes for CASSNPGTLVGEQYF. The variable domain in full, with the rest retrieved from reference TRBV28 and TRBJ2-7, is DVKVTQSSRYLVKRTGEKVFLECVQDMDHENMFWYRQDPGLGLRLIYFSYDVKMKEKGDIPEGYSVSREKKERFSLILESASTNQTSMYLCASSNPGTLVGEQYFGPGTRLTVT.

J is TRBJ2-5 and V is TRBV9; D ambiguous. Germline values: CDR1 SGDLS, CDR2 YYNGEE. V shed 4 bases and J shed 7 bases, with 17 bases lying between them. CDR3 size: 14 residues. CDR3 loop: CASSSFGVVGTQYF. The CDR3 region has the DNA TGTGCCAGCAGCTCCTTTGGTGTGGTTGGGACCCAGTACTTC.

CDR3 sequence reads: CASSFLSGSTDTQYF. CDR3 DNA: TGTGCCAGCAGTTTTTTGTCAGGGTCAACAGATACGCAGTATTTT. The gene calls are TRBV28 and TRBJ2-3, with D possibly TRBD1 on 5 matching bases. This CDR3 has 15 residues. The V gene lost 3 bases and the J gene lost 3 bases, with 13 bases spanning the gap. CDR1 is MDHEN and CDR2 is SYDVKM in the germline V gene.

The CDR3 DNA reads as TGTGCCAGCAGTTCTTGGGAGTCTGAAGCTTTCTTT. Translated: CASSSWESEAFF. J is TRBJ1-1 and V is TRBV27, with no clear D. The V gene lost 4 bases and the J gene lost 6 bases, with 9 bases spanning the gap. This CDR3 spans 12 amino acids. In germline, CDR1 is MNHEY, CDR2 SMNVEV (reference sequence).

The rearrangement uses TRBV4-3 and TRBJ2-1, with TRBD2 matching 7 bases. Per germline, CDR1 LGHNA and CDR2 YSLEER. Trimming took 10 bases from V and 3 from J; bases not matched to a gene: 12. The CDR3 spans 15 residues. Written as DNA, the CDR3 is TGCGCCATCCCGGTGGGCCAGCGGGACTACAATGAGCAGTTCTTC. It translates to CAIPVGQRDYNEQFF.

This chain connects TRBV27 to TRBJ2-7, with 10 bases lining up with TRBD2. The V and J ends lost 6 bases and 0 bases, in that order; junction bases with no gene match: 5. The CDR3 runs 15 residues. Germline V gene sequence: CDR1 MNHEY, CDR2 SMNVEV (reference sequence). CDR3 in DNA: TGTGCCAGCAGGACCGTAGCGGGAGGCTCCTACGAGCAGTACTTC. It is translated as CASRTVAGGSYEQYF.

J is TRBJ2-5 and V is TRBV7-6; 11 nucleotides align to TRBD1. V dropped 5 bases and J dropped 4; count of bases not matched to a gene: 9. Per the germline V gene, CDR1 is SGHVS and CDR2 is FNYEAQ. The CDR3 has 16 amino acids. Here the CDR3 reads CASSPLGQGAGETQYF. CDR3 coding DNA: TGTGCCAGCAGCCCTTTAGGACAGGGGGCCGGAGAGACCCAGTACTTC.

This chain uses TRBV6-5 with TRBJ2-5; TRBD2 matches at 7 bases. The V and J ends lost 10 bases and 5 bases, in that order; junction bases with no gene match: 13. This CDR3 is built from 14 residues. CDR1 and CDR2 from the germline V gene are MNHEY and SVGAGI. This CDR3 is CATGRSGDWETQYF. Written as DNA, the CDR3 is TGTGCCACCGGGCGGAGCGGGGACTGGGAGACCCAGTACTTC.

In this sample, this clone turned up once. The CDR3 spells CASSPHRAGNIQYF. CDR3 nucleotides: TGTGCCAGCAGCCCACACAGGGCCGGAAACATTCAGTACTTC. V is TRBV5-6 and J is TRBJ2-4; D perhaps matches TRBD1 (6 bases). Between the trimmed V and J ends, which lost 4 bases and 6 bases, there was a span of 14 bases. The CDR3 is made up of 14 amino acids. CDR1 SGHDT and CDR2 YYEEEE come from the germline V gene.

The chain is built from TRBV30 and TRBJ2-3, with 11 bases lining up with TRBD2. Losses at the gene ends were 3 bases for V and 6 bases for J; bases not matched to a gene: 8. From germline, CDR1 is GTSNPN and CDR2 SVGIG (reference sequence). The CDR3 is 15 residues long. The CDR3 is CAWSVAGGVSDTQYF. CDR3 nucleotides: TGTGCCTGGAGCGTAGCGGGAGGGGTCTCGGATACGCAGTATTTT.

CDR3 in DNA: TGCGCCAGCAGCCAAGGGGGCTTCCTCACTGAAGCTTTCTTT. As protein: CASSQGGFLTEAFF. The chain recombines TRBV4-1 with TRBJ1-1; tentatively, D is TRBD1 (5 bases). Germline lookup yields CDR1 MGHRA and CDR2 YSYEKL. V lost 1 base to trimming and J lost 4 bases, with 10 bases between them. The CDR3 loop spans 14 amino acids.

This chain joins TRBV7-9 and TRBJ1-4; no reliable D call. CDR1 is SEHNR and CDR2 is FQNEAQ in the germline V gene (reference sequence). The CDR3 contains 17 residues. V shed 7 bases and J shed 4 bases, with 22 bases lying between them. The CDR3 DNA is TGTGCCAGCAACCAAGGCGGGGAGGGTCAGGATAATGAAAAACTGTTTTTT. It is translated as CASNQGGEGQDNEKLFF.

The V and J genes are TRBV19 and TRBJ1-6; no definite D call. This CDR3 comprises 14 residues. Germline V gene lookup returns CDR1 LNHDA and CDR2 SQIVND (reference sequence). Between the trimmed V and J ends, which lost 5 bases and 2 bases, there was a span of 7 bases. The CDR3 loop is CASSSDTYNSPLHF. CDR3 nucleotides: TGTGCCAGTAGTTCTGACACCTATAATTCACCCCTCCACTTT.

Remarks on this clone: Other DNA variants within this sample encode the same CDR3. The chain carries TRBV9 and TRBJ1-1, with D hard to call. The CDR3 covers 13 residues. Deletions cut 2 bases from V and 0 bases from J, with 5 bases between. CDR1 is SGDLS and CDR2 is YYNGEE in the germline V gene. CDR3: CASSVGMNTEAFF. The CDR3 DNA reads as TGTGCCAGCAGCGTTGGCATGAACACTGAAGCTTTCTTT.

The chain employs TRBV11-2 and TRBJ2-5; 14 bases line up with TRBD2. The CDR3 loop spans 17 amino acids. The junction had 7 bases not matched to a gene; V was cut back by 4 bases and J by 3 bases. Germline CDR1 is SGHAT and CDR2 is FQNNGV. DNA for the CDR3: TGTGCCAGCAGCTCGTTCCGACTAGCGGGAGGGGAAGAGACCCAGTACTTC. It yields the protein CASSSFRLAGGEETQYF.

The rearrangement joins TRBV9 to TRBJ2-5; the match to TRBD2 covers 10 bases. The germline V gene has CDR1 SGDLS and CDR2 YYNGEE. J was trimmed by 2 bases and V by 2 bases; bases with no gene match: 3. CDR3 length: 15 amino acids. The CDR3 DNA reads TGTGCCAGCAGCGTTAGCGGGGGGTTTCAAGAGACCCAGTACTTC. Its translation: CASSVSGGFQETQYF.

V is TRBV27 and J is TRBJ2-2, with D perhaps matching TRBD1 or TRBD2 (5 bases each). This CDR3 contains 16 residues. Trimming cost V 6 bases and J 5 bases, with 19 bases left between them. Germline loops: CDR1 MNHEY, CDR2 SMNVEV (reference sequence). The CDR3 sequence is CASSFLSRGRTGELFF. The DNA of the CDR3 is TGTGCCAGCAGCTTCCTGTCGAGGGGTAGGACCGGGGAGCTGTTTTTT.

The chain carries TRBV4-3 and TRBJ2-1; TRBD2 might be the D (5 bases). The CDR3 sequence is 16 residues long. CDR1 and CDR2 from the germline V gene are LGHNA and YSLEER. Trimming pared 1 base from V and 7 bases from J, leaving 17 bases between. CDR3 sequence reads: CASSQGALAGVNEQFF. The CDR3 DNA reads as TGCGCCAGCAGCCAAGGGGCGCTAGCCGGAGTGAATGAGCAGTTCTTC.

Concerning this clone: This sample also contains other DNA sequences that code for the same CDR3. The chain links TRBV7-9 to TRBJ2-5; 8 bases are shared with TRBD2. The CDR3 has 13 amino acids. J gave up 5 bases and V 1 base, and 0 bases lay outside the gene matches. From germline, CDR1 is SEHNR and CDR2 FQNEAQ (reference sequence). CDR3 protein: CASSLERGETQYF. CDR3 in DNA: TGTGCCAGCAGCTTAGAGCGGGGGGAGACCCAGTACTTC.

Only one count was recorded for this clone. The sample contains more than one DNA sequence encoding this CDR3. This chain links TRBV7-9 with TRBJ2-7; D ambiguous. With 5 bases removed from V and 2 bases from J, the gap between germline ends came to 10 bases. The CDR3 has 13 amino acids. CDR1 and CDR2 from the germline V gene are SEHNR and FQNEAQ (reference sequence). The CDR3 region has the DNA TGTGCCAGCAGCCCCCAGGCAACCTACGAGCAGTACTTC. Amino acids: CASSPQATYEQYF.

The chain employs TRBV5-6 and TRBJ2-2; D is possibly TRBD2 (6 bases). Trimming cost V 4 bases and J 1 base, with 11 bases left between them. The CDR3 extends over 15 amino acids. Looked up from germline, CDR1 is SGHDT and CDR2 is YYEEEE. The CDR3 region has the DNA TGTGCCAGCAGCCTTCCAGCGGGGAACACCGGGGAGCTGTTTTTT. Amino acids: CASSLPAGNTGELFF.

The rearrangement links TRBV28 to TRBJ1-2, with 11 nucleotides matching TRBD1. J lost 4 bases, V lost 4 bases, and 17 bases had no gene match. This CDR3 comprises 19 residues. Germline loops: CDR1 MDHEN, CDR2 SYDVKM. The CDR3 region is CASSSPSRTGGSMSYGYTF. DNA of the CDR3: TGTGCCAGCAGTTCACCCTCCAGGACAGGGGGCTCTATGTCCTATGGCTACACCTTC.